The clone carrying this TCR beta chain showed up many times. The sample originates from a study of response to subunit inactivated influenza vaccine. TCRdb processed the RT-PCR reads anew with MiXCR; each CDR3 protein has one entry. The sample shows 550,000 to 650,000 distinct CDR3 sequences, approximately 12% of them seen only once. V lost 4 bases and J 0 bases, leaving 6 bases between the germline ends. The length of the CDR3 is 14 residues. Germline CDR1 reads SGHTA; CDR2 reads FQGNSA. The chain links TRBV7-2 to TRBJ2-2; possible D gene TRBD1, 6 bases. Material: PBMCs from blood, obtained on the day of vaccination. This TCR was sampled from a man in his forties or fifties who received an inactivated influenza vaccine. CDR3 DNA: TGTGCCAGCAGCTCAGGGGCGAACACCGGGGAGCTGTTTTTT. It codes for CASSSGANTGELFF.